These T cell receptor beta chains were read from a single sample in a study of sequential checkpoint blockade in melanoma. Profiling relied on immunoSEQ multiplex PCR, and the TCRdb table lists in-frame clones only, not all of them. The table lists 13,000 to 15,000 clones, 55% to 75% of them singletons, with roughly 34% in the top ten. The source was CD8+ T cells sorted from blood (inferred from file names), collected from a patient given nivolumab and ipilimumab in sequence. The receptors come from a human donor with melanoma. Both conserved end residues are part of each CDR3. A D gene is named only where the DNA matches it firmly. The size field is filled for only some rows; it gives once, few, many or a size class.

>NA|TRBJ2-2|TRBV21-1|NA
CASTPGTGDTGELFF
TGTGCCAGCACCCCCGGGACAGGGGACACCGGGGAGCTGTTTTTT
>NA|TRBJ2-7|TRBV4-3|NA
CASSQDGGRAAYEQYF
TGCGCCAGCAGCCAAGATGGCGGCAGGGCAGCTTACGAGCAGTACTTC
>TRBD2|TRBJ2-7|TRBV13|NA
CASSYRTSPYEQYF
TGTGCCAGCAGCTACCGGACTAGCCCCTACGAGCAGTACTTC
>TRBD1|TRBJ2-7|TRBV7-9|NA
CASSSRDRVFEQYF
TGTGCCAGCAGCTCCCGGGACAGGGTCTTCGAGCAGTACTTC
>TRBD1|TRBJ2-7|TRBV7-6|NA
CASSFGQGAPYEQYF
TGTGCCAGCAGCTTCGGACAGGGGGCCCCCTACGAGCAGTACTTC
>NA|TRBJ2-7|TRBV7-2|few
CASSLNEAYEQYF
TGTGCCAGCAGCTTAAACGAGGCATACGAGCAGTACTTC
>NA|TRBJ2-7|TRBV7-9|NA
CASSATTGLGEQYF
TGTGCCAGCAGCGCCACTACAGGTTTAGGCGAGCAGTACTTC
>NA|TRBJ2-7|TRBV27|NA
CASSFSASYEQYF
TGTGCCAGCAGTTTCAGTGCCTCCTACGAGCAGTACTTC
>NA|TRBJ2-7|TRBV7-3|NA
CASSLQGLYEQYF
TGTGCCAGCAGCTTACAGGGGCTCTACGAGCAGTACTTC
>NA|TRBJ1-1|TRBV30|NA
CAWSVRGTVNTEAFF
TGTGCCTGGAGTGTACGAGGTACGGTAAACACTGAAGCTTTCTTT
>TRBD1|TRBJ1-1|TRBV7-8|few
CASSLARTGGLLMNTEAFF
TGTGCCAGCAGCTTAGCCAGGACAGGGGGGCTTCTTATGAACACTGAAGCTTTCTTT
>TRBD2|TRBJ2-1|TRBV7-3|NA
CASSLTGVAGGHDNEQFF
TGTGCCAGCAGCTTAACGGGGGTAGCGGGAGGCCATGACAATGAGCAGTTCTTC
>NA|TRBJ1-2|TRBV9|NA
CASSASTDLNYGYTF
TGTGCCAGCAGCGCCTCGACAGATCTTAACTATGGCTACACCTTC
>TRBD2|TRBJ2-3|TRBV4-2|NA
CASSQGEGTQYF
TGTGCCAGCAGCCAAGGGGAGGGAACGCAGTATTTT
>NA|TRBJ2-7|TRBV29-1|NA
CSVAGNSYEQYF
TGCAGCGTTGCCGGTAACTCCTACGAGCAGTACTTC
>TRBD2|TRBJ2-1|TRBV9|NA
CASSATGLAREQFF
TGTGCCAGCAGCGCAACGGGACTAGCGAGGGAGCAGTTCTTC
>TRBD1|TRBJ2-7|TRBV5-1|NA
CASSTQTGYEQYF
TGCGCCAGCAGCACCCAGACAGGGTACGAGCAGTACTTC
>NA|TRBJ2-1|TRBV27|NA
CASSFGGSYNEQFF
TGTGCCAGCAGTTTTGGAGGGTCCTACAATGAGCAGTTCTTC
>NA|TRBJ2-2|TRBV21-1|NA
CASSPRLGELFF
TGTGCCAGCAGCCCTCGGTTAGGGGAGCTGTTTTTT
>NA|TRBJ2-3|TRBV6-1|NA
CASSQGGDADTQYF
TGTGCCAGCAGCCAAGGGGGGGATGCAGATACGCAGTATTTT
>TRBD1|TRBJ2-1|TRBV5-5|NA
CASSPSGTGKYDSYNEQFF
TGTGCCAGCAGCCCCTCGGGGACAGGGAAATACGACTCCTACAATGAGCAGTTCTTC
>TRBD1|TRBJ2-7|TRBV2|NA
CASRTRGQPYEQYF
TGTGCCAGCAGGACCCGGGGACAGCCCTACGAGCAGTACTTC
>TRBD1|TRBJ2-1|TRBV10-1|NA
CASSEDRGNEQFF
TGCGCCAGCAGTGAGGACAGGGGCAATGAGCAGTTCTTC
>TRBD2|TRBJ2-1|TRBV18|NA
CASSPPASGRLGEQFF
TGTGCCAGCTCACCACCCGCTAGCGGGAGGTTAGGTGAGCAGTTCTTC
>TRBD1|TRBJ2-7|TRBV6-6|NA
CASSSRDRGYEQYF
TGTGCCAGCAGTAGCCGGGACAGGGGTTACGAGCAGTACTTC
>NA|TRBJ1-1|TRBV6-6|NA
CASSYSLSGKSTEAFF
TGTGCCAGCAGTTACTCGTTGTCAGGGAAGTCCACTGAAGCTTTCTTT
>NA|TRBJ2-7|TRBV2|NA
CASSDRAYEQYF
TGTGCCAGCAGTGATCGCGCCTACGAGCAGTACTTC
>TRBD1|TRBJ1-4|TRBV6-6|few
CASMGQGNEKLFF
TGTGCCAGCATGGGACAGGGTAATGAAAAACTGTTTTTT
>NA|TRBJ2-7|TRBV9|NA
CASSVGVGSSYEQYF
TGTGCCAGCAGCGTAGGGGTGGGGAGCTCCTACGAGCAGTACTTC
>NA|TRBJ1-4|TRBV20-1|few
CRDISVTVF
TGCAGGGATATCAGCGTAACTGTTTTT
>TRBD1|TRBJ2-7|TRBV7-2|once
CASSLGGGISYEQYF
TGTGCCAGCAGCTTAGGAGGGGGCATCTCCTACGAGCAGTACTTC
>NA|TRBJ1-1|TRBV20-1|NA
CSARVGVEAFF
TGCAGTGCTAGAGTAGGGGTTGAAGCTTTCTTT
>NA|TRBJ1-2|TRBV5-4|NA
CASTQGNPYGYTF
TGTGCCAGCACGCAGGGGAATCCCTATGGCTACACCTTC
>TRBD2|TRBJ2-5|TRBV9|NA
CASSVEALAGQETQYF
TGTGCCAGCAGCGTAGAGGCGCTAGCGGGACAAGAGACCCAGTACTTC
>NA|TRBJ2-1|TRBV13|NA
CASSQAGVEQFF
TGTGCCAGCAGCCAGGCCGGGGTTGAGCAGTTCTTC
>NA|TRBJ2-6|TRBV6-4|few
CASSDGGSGANVLTF
TGTGCCAGCAGTGACGGGGGGTCTGGGGCCAACGTCCTGACTTTC
>NA|TRBJ2-7|TRBV7-9|NA
CASSPGRSYEQYF
TGTGCCAGCAGCCCTGGCCGTTCCTACGAGCAGTACTTC
>TRBD1|TRBJ2-7|TRBV7-8|few
CASSLHPGQGREQYF
TGTGCCAGCAGCTTACATCCGGGACAGGGAAGGGAGCAGTACTTC
>TRBD2|TRBJ2-7|TRBV29-1|once
CSVVGGGYYEQYF
TGCAGCGTTGTCGGCGGGGGTTACTACGAGCAGTACTTC